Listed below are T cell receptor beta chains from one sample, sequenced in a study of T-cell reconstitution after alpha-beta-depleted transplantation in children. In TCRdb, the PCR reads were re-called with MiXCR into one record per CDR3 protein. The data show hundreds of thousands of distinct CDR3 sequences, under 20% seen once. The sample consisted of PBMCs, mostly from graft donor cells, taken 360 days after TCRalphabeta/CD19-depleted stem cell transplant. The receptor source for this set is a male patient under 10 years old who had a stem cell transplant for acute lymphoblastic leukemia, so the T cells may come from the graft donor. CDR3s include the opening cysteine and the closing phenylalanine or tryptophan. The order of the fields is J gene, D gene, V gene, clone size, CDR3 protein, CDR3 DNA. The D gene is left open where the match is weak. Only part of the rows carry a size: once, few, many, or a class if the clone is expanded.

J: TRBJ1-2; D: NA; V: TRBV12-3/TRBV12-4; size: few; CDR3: CASSPILYGYTF; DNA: TGTGCCAGCAGCCCAATTCTCTATGGCTACACCTTC
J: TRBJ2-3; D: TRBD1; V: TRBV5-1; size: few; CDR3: CASSSGTGIIADTQYF; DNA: TGCGCCAGCAGCTCCGGGACAGGGATTATTGCAGATACGCAGTATTTT
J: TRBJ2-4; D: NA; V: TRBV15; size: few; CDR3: CATSRDNVIGNIQYF; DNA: TGTGCCACCAGCAGAGATAACGTTATTGGAAACATTCAGTACTTC
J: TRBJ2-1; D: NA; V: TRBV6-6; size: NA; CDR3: CASRDGAYNEQFF; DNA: TGTGCCTCCAGAGACGGGGCTTACAATGAGCAGTTCTTC
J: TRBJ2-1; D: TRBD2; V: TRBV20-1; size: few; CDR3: CSAHPGGSYNEQFF; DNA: TGCAGTGCTCATCCGGGAGGGTCCTACAATGAGCAGTTCTTC
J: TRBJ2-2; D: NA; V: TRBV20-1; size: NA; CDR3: CSASSGTDRGELFF; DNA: TGCAGTGCTTCCTCAGGGACCGACCGCGGGGAGCTGTTTTTT
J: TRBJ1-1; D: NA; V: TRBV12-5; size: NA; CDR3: CASGLVGVGGTEAFF; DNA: TGTGCTAGTGGTTTGGTGGGAGTTGGTGGCACTGAAGCTTTCTTT
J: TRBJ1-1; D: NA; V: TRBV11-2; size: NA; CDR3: CASSPRDSTEAFF; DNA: TGTGCCAGCAGCCCCAGAGACAGCACTGAAGCTTTCTTT
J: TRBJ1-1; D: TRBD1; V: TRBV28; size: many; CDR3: CASSLWQGANTEAFF; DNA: TGTGCCAGCAGTTTATGGCAGGGGGCGAACACTGAAGCTTTCTTT
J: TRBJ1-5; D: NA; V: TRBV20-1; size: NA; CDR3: CSASPIGDDQPQHF; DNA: TGCAGTGCTAGTCCGATAGGGGACGATCAGCCCCAGCATTTT
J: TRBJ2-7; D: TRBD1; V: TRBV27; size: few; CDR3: CASSLSGTVYEQYF; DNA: TGTGCCAGCAGTTTATCGGGGACAGTCTACGAGCAGTACTTC
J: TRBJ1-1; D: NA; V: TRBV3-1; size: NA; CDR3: CASSQVPDTEAFF; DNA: TGTGCCAGCAGCCAAGTACCGGACACTGAAGCTTTCTTT
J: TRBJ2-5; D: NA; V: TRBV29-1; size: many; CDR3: CSVASLQETQYF; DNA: TGCAGCGTTGCCAGCCTCCAAGAGACCCAGTACTTC
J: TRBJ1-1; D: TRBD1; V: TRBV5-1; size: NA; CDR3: CASSFGQAYTEAFF; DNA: TGCGCCAGCAGCTTCGGACAGGCTTACACTGAAGCTTTCTTT
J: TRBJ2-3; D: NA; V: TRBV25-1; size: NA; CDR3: CASSEYQTSTDTQYF; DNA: TGTGCCAGCAGTGAATACCAGACAAGCACAGATACGCAGTATTTT
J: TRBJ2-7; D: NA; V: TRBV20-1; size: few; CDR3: CSARALGSSYEQYF; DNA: TGCAGTGCTAGAGCCCTGGGGAGCTCCTACGAGCAGTACTTC
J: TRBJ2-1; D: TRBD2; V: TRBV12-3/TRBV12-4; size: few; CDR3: CASSRSGRMANEQFF; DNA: TGTGCCAGCAGCCGTAGCGGGAGAATGGCCAATGAGCAGTTCTTC
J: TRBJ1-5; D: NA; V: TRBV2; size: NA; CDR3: CASVADSNQPHHF; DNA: TGTGCCAGCGTGGCGGACAGCAATCAGCCCCATCATTTT
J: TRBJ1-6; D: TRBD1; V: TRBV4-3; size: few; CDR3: CASSLDRDPWNSPLHF; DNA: TGCGCCAGCAGCCTAGACAGGGACCCATGGAATTCACCCCTCCACTTT
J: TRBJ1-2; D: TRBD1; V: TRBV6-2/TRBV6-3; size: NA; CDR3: CASSYSPGTGGGYTF; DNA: TGTGCCAGCAGTTACTCTCCTGGGACAGGCGGAGGCTACACCTTC
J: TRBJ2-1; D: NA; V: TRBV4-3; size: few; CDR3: CASSQDRRGAVLKQFF; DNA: TGCGCCAGCAGCCAAGATAGGCGGGGAGCAGTTCTTAAGCAGTTCTTC
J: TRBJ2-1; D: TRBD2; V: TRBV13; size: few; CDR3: CASSQGDSGGSYYNEQFF; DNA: TGTGCCAGCAGCCAAGGGGATAGCGGGGGATCTTACTACAATGAGCAGTTCTTC
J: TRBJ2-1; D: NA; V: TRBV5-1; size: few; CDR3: CASSLGLLGEQFF; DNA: TGCGCCAGCAGCTTGGGCCTTTTGGGTGAGCAGTTCTTC
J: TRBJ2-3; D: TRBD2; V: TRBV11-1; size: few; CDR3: CASSLGGGRFFLAADTQYF; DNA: TGTGCCAGCAGCTTAGGAGGCGGGAGGTTTTTTCTCGCGGCAGATACGCAGTATTTT
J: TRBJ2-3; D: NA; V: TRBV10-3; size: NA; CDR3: CAIRGTPVTDTQYF; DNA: TGTGCCATCAGGGGGACGCCCGTCACAGATACGCAGTATTTT
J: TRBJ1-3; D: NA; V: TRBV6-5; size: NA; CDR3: CASSYSGQISGNTIYF; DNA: TGTGCCAGCAGTTACTCTGGGCAGATCTCTGGAAACACCATATATTTT
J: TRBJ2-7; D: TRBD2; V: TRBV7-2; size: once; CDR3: CASSFGFPSGTSYEQYF; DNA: TGTGCCAGCAGCTTCGGTTTCCCTAGCGGAACCTCCTACGAGCAGTACTTC
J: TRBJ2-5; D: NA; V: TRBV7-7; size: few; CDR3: CASSHTGNIQETQYF; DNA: TGTGCCAGCAGCCACACGGGGAATATCCAAGAGACCCAGTACTTC
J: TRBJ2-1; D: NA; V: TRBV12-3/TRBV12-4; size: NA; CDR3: CASSLLNEQFF; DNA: TGTGCCAGCAGTTTACTAAATGAGCAGTTCTTC
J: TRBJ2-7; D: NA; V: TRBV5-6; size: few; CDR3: CASSLSAVTYEQYF; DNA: TGTGCCAGCAGCTTGTCAGCGGTTACCTACGAGCAGTACTTC
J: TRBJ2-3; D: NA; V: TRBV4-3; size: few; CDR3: CASSQDQGAGLVGNTDTQYF; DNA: TGCGCCAGCAGCCAAGACCAGGGTGCTGGATTGGTGGGCAACACAGATACGCAGTATTTT
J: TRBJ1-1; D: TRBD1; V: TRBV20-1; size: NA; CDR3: CSAGRQGNTEAFF; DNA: TGCAGTGCTGGGCGACAGGGGAACACTGAAGCTTTCTTT
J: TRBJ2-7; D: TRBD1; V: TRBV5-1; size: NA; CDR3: CASSSRQGSSYEQYF; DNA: TGCGCCAGCAGCTCAAGACAGGGAAGCTCCTACGAGCAGTACTTC
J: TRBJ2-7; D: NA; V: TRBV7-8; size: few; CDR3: CASSSRRSSYEQYF; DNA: TGTGCCAGCAGCAGCCGACGGAGCTCCTACGAGCAGTACTTC
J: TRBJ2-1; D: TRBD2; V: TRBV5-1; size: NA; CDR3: CASSSYPSGEYEQFF; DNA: TGCGCCAGCAGCTCATACCCTAGCGGGGAATATGAGCAGTTCTTC
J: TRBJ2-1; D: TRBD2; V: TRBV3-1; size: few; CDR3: CASSRKSAGGRYEQFF; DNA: TGTGCCAGCAGTCGTAAATCAGCGGGGGGGCGATATGAGCAGTTCTTC
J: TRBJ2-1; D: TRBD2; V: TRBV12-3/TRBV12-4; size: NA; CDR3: CASTKTSGGYNEQFF; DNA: TGTGCCAGCACAAAAACTAGCGGGGGTTACAATGAGCAGTTCTTC
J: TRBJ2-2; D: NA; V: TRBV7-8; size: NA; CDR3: CASSPHRERTGELFF; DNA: TGTGCCAGCAGCCCGCACAGGGAGCGGACCGGGGAGCTGTTTTTT
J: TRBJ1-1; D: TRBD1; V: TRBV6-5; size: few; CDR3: CASSWGQQAETEAFF; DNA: TGTGCCAGCAGTTGGGGACAGCAAGCAGAGACTGAAGCTTTCTTT
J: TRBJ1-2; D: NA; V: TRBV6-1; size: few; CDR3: CASSEAGSYGYTF; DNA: TGTGCCAGCAGTGAAGCCGGGTCCTATGGCTACACCTTC
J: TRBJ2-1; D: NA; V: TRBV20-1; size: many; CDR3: CSARQGSTYNEQFF; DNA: TGCAGTGCTAGACAGGGGAGCACCTACAATGAGCAGTTCTTC
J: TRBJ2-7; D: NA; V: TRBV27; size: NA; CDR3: CASGDWAGETYEQYF; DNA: TGTGCCAGCGGTGACTGGGCAGGCGAAACCTACGAGCAGTACTTC
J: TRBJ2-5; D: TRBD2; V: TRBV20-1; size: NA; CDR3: CSARRSSGGAPETQYF; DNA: TGCAGTGCTAGACGATCTAGCGGGGGGGCCCCCGAGACCCAGTACTTC
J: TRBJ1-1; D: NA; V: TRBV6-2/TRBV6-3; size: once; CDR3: CASSYLWNTEAFF; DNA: TGTGCCAGCAGTTACCTCTGGAACACTGAAGCTTTCTTT
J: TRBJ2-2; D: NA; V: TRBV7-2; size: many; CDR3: CASSLAGELFF; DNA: TGTGCCAGCAGCTTAGCCGGGGAGCTGTTTTTT
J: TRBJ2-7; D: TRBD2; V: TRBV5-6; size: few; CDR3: CASSPPSGGAGSYEQYF; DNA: TGTGCCAGCAGCCCCCCTAGCGGGGGGGCAGGGTCCTACGAGCAGTACTTC
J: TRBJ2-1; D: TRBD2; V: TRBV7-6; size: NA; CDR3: CASSFLLAGGVNEQFF; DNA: TGTGCCAGCAGCTTCCTTTTAGCGGGGGGGGTAAATGAGCAGTTCTTC
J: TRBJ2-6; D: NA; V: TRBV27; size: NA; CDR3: CASSTAGANVLTF; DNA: TGTGCCAGCAGTACCGCAGGGGCCAACGTCCTGACTTTC
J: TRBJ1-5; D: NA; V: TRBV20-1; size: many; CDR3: CSARPQGYQPQHF; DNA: TGCAGTGCTAGGCCCCAGGGTTATCAGCCCCAGCATTTT
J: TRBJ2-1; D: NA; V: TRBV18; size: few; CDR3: CASSPVGTTRVF; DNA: TGTGCCAGCTCACCGGTGGGGACAACCAGGGTCTTC
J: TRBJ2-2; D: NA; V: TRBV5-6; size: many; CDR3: CASSLLGTGELFF; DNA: TGTGCCAGCAGCTTGTTAGGGACCGGGGAGCTGTTTTTT
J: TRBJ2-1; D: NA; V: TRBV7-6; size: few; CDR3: CASSSNLESEQFF; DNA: TGTGCCAGCAGCTCTAACCTAGAGAGTGAGCAGTTCTTC
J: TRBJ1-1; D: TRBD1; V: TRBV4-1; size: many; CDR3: CASSQERTGIGNTEAFF; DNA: TGCGCCAGCAGCCAGGAAAGGACAGGGATAGGGAACACTGAAGCTTTCTTT
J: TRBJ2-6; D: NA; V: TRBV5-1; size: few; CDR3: CASSFSGSGANVLTF; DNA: TGCGCCAGCAGCTTTAGCGGATCTGGGGCCAACGTCCTGACTTTC
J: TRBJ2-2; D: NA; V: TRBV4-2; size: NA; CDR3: CASSQEGYNPGTGELFF; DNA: TGTGCCAGCAGCCAAGAGGGCTACAACCCGGGGACCGGGGAGCTGTTTTTT
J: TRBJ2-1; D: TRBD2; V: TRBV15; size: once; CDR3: CATSRRAGETYNEQFF; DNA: TGTGCCACCAGCAGGAGGGCGGGGGAGACCTACAATGAGCAGTTCTTC
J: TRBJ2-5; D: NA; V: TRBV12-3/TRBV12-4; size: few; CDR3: CASSSRGPETQYF; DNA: TGTGCCAGCAGTTCCCGTGGGCCGGAGACCCAGTACTTC
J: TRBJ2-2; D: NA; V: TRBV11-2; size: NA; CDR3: CASSLYQGGTGELFF; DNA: TGTGCCAGCAGCTTATATCAGGGAGGCACCGGGGAGCTGTTTTTT